A single sample is the source of the 22 T cell receptor beta chains below, sequenced in a study of beta chain features in type 1 diabetes. Study outcomes and limitations: TCRB CDR3 length was moderately but significantly reduced in all four CD4+ subsets of Type 1 diabetes patients.

Antigens of these TCRs are unknown. Sequencing targeted expressed TCRB transcripts, as all isolated RNA had been reverse transcribed. Produced via immunoSEQ multiplex PCR; TCRdb's table is partial and in-frame only. The sample yields 100,000 to 150,000 clones, approximately 15% seen once. The source material was central memory CD4+ T cells from blood. The source of these receptors is a man younger than 35 with type 1 diabetes.

This chain joins TRBV6-6 and TRBJ2-1, with TRBD2 matching over 10 bases. The V and J ends lost 7 bases and 8 bases, in that order; junction bases with no gene match: 8. This CDR3 has 14 residues. CDR1 MNHNY and CDR2 SVGAGI come from the germline V gene (reference sequence). CDR3 in amino acids: CASKPGLALDEQFF. CDR3 sequence (DNA): TGTGCCAGCAAACCGGGACTAGCGTTGGATGAGCAGTTCTTC.

This clone showed up just a few times. V usage is TRBV5-1 and J usage is TRBJ2-1; tentatively, D is TRBD2 (6 bases). CDR1 is SGHRS, CDR2 YFSETQ, per germline. V lost 1 base and J 2 bases, leaving 10 bases between the germline ends. The CDR3 covers 15 residues. As DNA, the CDR3 is TGCGCCAGCAGCTTGACTAGCACCGCCTACAATGAGCAGTTCTTC. Its translation: CASSLTSTAYNEQFF.

There are a few counts of this clone. V gene TRBV27 combines with J gene TRBJ1-1; D unclear. Germline CDR1 and CDR2: MNHEY and SMNVEV (reference sequence). The CDR3 is made up of 13 amino acids. Deletions cut 2 bases from V and 3 bases from J, with 7 bases between. For the CDR3, the DNA is TGTGCCAGCAGTTTAGTAGCTGACACTGAAGCTTTCTTT. Its translation: CASSLVADTEAFF.

V is TRBV7-2 and J is TRBJ1-1; D is undetermined. Per the germline V gene, CDR1 is SGHTA and CDR2 is FQGNSA. The CDR3 is made up of 13 amino acids. Trimming removed 4 bases at V and 1 base at J, with 7 bases between. The CDR3 region has the DNA TGTGCCAGCAGCTCCCACCCGAACACTGAAGCTTTCTTT. This encodes CASSSHPNTEAFF.

This clone was recorded a few times. This rearrangement joins TRBV4-3 to TRBJ2-1; 8 positions agree with TRBD2. This CDR3 is 16 amino acids long. Germline CDR1 reads LGHNA; CDR2 reads YSLEER. Germline trimming cut 2 bases from V and 10 bases from J; bases unmatched to any gene: 13. Here the CDR3 reads CASSQRGLAGRNEQFF. In nucleotides, the CDR3 is TGCGCCAGCAGCCAAAGAGGGCTAGCGGGTCGTAACGAGCAGTTCTTC.

This clone is a singleton in its sample. The chain recombines TRBV2 with TRBJ2-3; a weak D match, TRBD2 (5 bases). V was pared by 8 bases and J by 8 bases, with 14 bases between. The germline V gene encodes CDR1 SNHLY and CDR2 FYNNEI. The CDR3 totals 12 residues. For the CDR3, the DNA is TGTGCCAGCTTGGACTCTCGGCGTACGCAGTATTTT. Its protein product is CASLDSRRTQYF.

The table lists this clone with a few counts. This chain links TRBV14 with TRBJ2-1; 12 bases match TRBD2. The germline gives CDR1 SGHDN, CDR2 FVKESK. J was trimmed by 7 bases and V by 4 bases; bases with no gene match: 5. The CDR3 runs to 15 residues. CDR3 residues: CASSRLAGGLNEQFF. In nucleotides, the CDR3 is TGTGCCAGCAGCCGCCTAGCGGGGGGGCTGAATGAGCAGTTCTTC.

This rearrangement joins TRBV7-2 to TRBJ2-3; 14 bases are a match to TRBD2. The junction had 10 bases not matched to a gene; V was cut back by 5 bases and J by 0 bases. CDR1 is SGHTA and CDR2 is FQGNSA in the germline V gene. The CDR3 runs to 19 residues. CDR3 region: CASSPQAGLAGGSTDTQYF. The CDR3 nucleotides read TGTGCCAGCAGCCCGCAGGCAGGACTAGCGGGGGGAAGCACAGATACGCAGTATTTT. The entire variable domain, with the rest obtained from reference TRBV7-2 and TRBJ2-3, is as follows: GAGVSQSPSNKVTEKGKDVELRCDPISGHTALYWYRQSLGQGLEFLIYFQGNSAPDKSGLPSDRFSAERTGGSVSTLTIQRTQQEDSAVYLCASSPQAGLAGGSTDTQYFGPGTRLTVL.

The gene calls are TRBV29-1 and TRBJ2-5; no reliable D call. Trimming removed 7 bases from V and 0 bases from J, with 9 bases in between. The CDR3 is made up of 12 amino acids. Per germline, CDR1 SQVTM and CDR2 ANQGSEA. The CDR3, as DNA: TGCAGCGCTAAGGACCACCAAGAGACCCAGTACTTC. Translated, it gives CSAKDHQETQYF.

This clone was found once. The chain couples TRBV5-6 to TRBJ1-4; 7 nucleotides agree with TRBD1. CDR3 length equals 15 residues. Germline V gene data show CDR1 as SGHDT and CDR2 as YYEEEE. The V segment lost 5 bases and the J segment 8 bases; nucleotides outside the gene matches: 12. This CDR3 is CASRRLDRQNEKLFF. CDR3 in DNA: TGTGCCAGCAGGCGCCTGGACAGGCAAAACGAAAAACTGTTTTTT. Supplemented by reference TRBV5-6 and TRBJ1-4, the full variable domain reads DAGVTQSPTHLIKTRGQQVTLRCSPKSGHDTVSWYQQALGQGPQFIFQYYEEEERQRGNFPDRFSGHQFPNYSSELNVNALLLGDSALYLCASRRLDRQNEKLFFGSGTQLSVL.

This clone was observed a few times. The chain has TRBV5-1 and TRBJ2-3, with 7 bases lining up with TRBD1. After removal of 4 bases from V and 4 bases from J, the junction contained 12 bases not matched to a gene. The germline V gene encodes CDR1 SGHRS and CDR2 YFSETQ. The length of the CDR3 is 16 residues. The CDR3 DNA reads as TGCGCCAGCAGCCCTCTGGGGACAGCCCTCGCAGATACGCAGTATTTT. This encodes CASSPLGTALADTQYF.

As DNA, the CDR3 is TGTGCCAGCTCACCACTGGGAGGGTTGGTGAACACTGAAGCTTTCTTT. Protein: CASSPLGGLVNTEAFF. The V call is TRBV18, the J call TRBJ1-1; D gene ambiguous. The CDR3 has 16 residues. The V end was cut by 1 base, the J end by 0 bases, with 12 bases between. Germline loops: CDR1 KGHSH, CDR2 LQKENI.

This clone occurred many times. The V and J genes are TRBV7-9 and TRBJ2-3; TRBD1 aligns across 7 bases. Looked up from germline, CDR1 is SEHNR and CDR2 is FQNEAQ (reference sequence). The CDR3 has 15 amino acids. J gave up 2 bases and V 5 bases, and 7 bases lay outside the gene matches. The CDR3 DNA reads as TGTGCCAGCAGCGGGGGACAGCTTAACACAGATACGCAGTATTTT. Its translation is CASSGGQLNTDTQYF.

Concerning this clone itself: This may be a read error: a much more frequent sequence differs by one nucleotide. Other DNA sequences in this sample translate to the same CDR3. In DNA form, the CDR3 reads TGCAGCGTTGTGAGCCAAGAGACCCAGTACTTC. This sequence encodes CSVVSQETQYF. The V and J genes are TRBV29-1 and TRBJ2-5; D gene unclear. The CDR3 is 11 amino acids. The ends were cut back, 4 bases at V and 1 base at J, with 4 bases in the middle. From germline, CDR1 is SQVTM and CDR2 ANQGSEA.

Notes on this clone: Other DNA sequences in the sample encode the same CDR3. This chain uses TRBV20-1 with TRBJ2-5; D is unresolved. V was pared by 2 bases and J by 4 bases, with 5 bases between. The CDR3 extends over 11 amino acids. Germline V gene lookup returns CDR1 DFQATT and CDR2 SNEGSKA (reference sequence). The chain's CDR3 is CSARPLETQYF. Written as DNA, the CDR3 is TGCAGTGCTAGACCTCTAGAGACCCAGTACTTC.

This clone was seen many times. The chain combines TRBV7-2 with TRBJ2-5; D not certain. V dropped 0 bases and J dropped 4 bases, with 0 bases sitting between them. Germline CDR1 and CDR2: SGHTA and FQGNSA. The CDR3 consists of 11 residues. This CDR3 reads CASSLAETQYF. The CDR3 DNA sequence: TGTGCCAGCAGCTTAGCAGAGACCCAGTACTTC.

CDR3 amino acids: CAWSKGDNYGYTF. The CDR3 nucleotides are TGTGCCTGGAGTAAAGGGGATAACTATGGCTACACCTTC. V usage is TRBV30 and J usage is TRBJ1-2, with D perhaps TRBD1 (5 bases). The CDR3 covers 13 residues. Germline CDR1 GTSNPN, CDR2 SVGIG (reference sequence). V was clipped by 2 bases and J by 1 base, with 8 bases between them.

The rearrangement joins TRBV4-1 to TRBJ2-2; 8 bases agree with TRBD1. The CDR3 totals 15 residues. CDR1 is MGHRA and CDR2 is YSYEKL in the germline V gene. The V and J ends lost 4 bases and 3 bases, in that order; junction bases with no gene match: 4. The CDR3 DNA follows: TGCGCCAGCAGCCGAGGACAGGGAGACACCGGGGAGCTGTTTTTT. Translation gives CASSRGQGDTGELFF.

This clone was recorded many times. The chain uses TRBV6-5 and TRBJ1-2; D not resolved. Between the trimmed V and J ends, which lost 10 bases and 0 bases, there was a span of 9 bases. CDR1 and CDR2 from the germline V gene are MNHEY and SVGAGI. This CDR3 spans 12 amino acids. This chain's CDR3 is CAIRSANYGYTF. The CDR3 nucleotides are TGTGCCATACGGTCAGCTAACTATGGCTACACCTTC.

This chain links TRBV20-1 with TRBJ2-1; D uncertain. Looked up from germline, CDR1 is DFQATT and CDR2 is SNEGSKA (reference sequence). V lost 5 bases to trimming and J lost 7 bases, with 9 bases between them. The CDR3 totals 11 residues. The chain's CDR3 is CSAPSENEQFF. The CDR3 nucleotides read TGCAGTGCTCCCTCTGAGAATGAGCAGTTCTTC.

The table lists this clone with a few counts. This chain links TRBV15 with TRBJ2-2; D is unclear. The CDR3 covers 12 residues. V was pared by 1 base and J by 7 bases, with 4 bases between. CDR1 and CDR2 (germline): LNHNV, YYDKDF (reference sequence). The DNA for the CDR3 is TGTGCCACCAGCAGAGCGCACGGGGAGCTGTTTTTT. Translating it yields CATSRAHGELFF.

A few counts support this clone. The chain employs TRBV7-8 and TRBJ2-1; TRBD2 aligns across 9 bases. CDR1 is SGHVS, CDR2 FQNEAQ, per germline. V trimming: 1 base; J trimming: 4 bases; junction bases outside the gene matches: 8. This CDR3 comprises 17 residues. CDR3 DNA: TGTGCCAGCAGCTTAGGGGGTAGCGGGGGCCGATACAATGAGCAGTTCTTC. Translation: CASSLGGSGGRYNEQFF.